These 30 T cell receptor beta chains came from one sample sequenced in a study of T cells after yellow fever vaccination. One entry per CDR3 protein results from TCRdb running MiXCR on the 5' RACE reads. The table lists fewer than 400,000 distinct CDR3 sequences, over 5% of them singletons. The source material was PBMCs, sampled 5 days after the yellow fever booster vaccination. The receptor set was obtained from a man aged 30 to 39 who received the YFV17D yellow fever vaccine.

The chain employs TRBV5-4 and TRBJ2-3, with D possibly TRBD1 on 7 matching bases. Trimming cost V 7 bases and J 3 bases, with 15 bases left between them. Per germline, CDR1 SGHNT and CDR2 YYREEE (reference sequence). The CDR3 loop spans 14 amino acids. CDR3 in amino acids: CASGRDSATDTQYF. The CDR3 DNA sequence: TGTGCCAGCGGGCGGGACAGTGCTACAGATACGCAGTATTTT.

V is TRBV9 and J is TRBJ2-5, with TRBD2 identical over 7 bases. Germline V CDR1 and CDR2: SGDLS, YYNGEE. V shed 4 bases, J shed 6 bases, and the junction held 6 bases outside the gene matches. The CDR3 extends over 13 amino acids. The CDR3 sequence is CASSPGLGQTQYF. As DNA, the CDR3 is TGTGCCAGCAGCCCCGGACTAGGCCAGACCCAGTACTTC.

The V and J genes are TRBV20-1 and TRBJ2-1; 7 bases agree with TRBD2. After removal of 6 bases from V and 3 bases from J, the junction contained 11 bases not matched to a gene. The CDR3 has 15 residues. CDR1 and CDR2 from the germline V gene are DFQATT and SNEGSKA (reference sequence). The CDR3 reads CSAKPSGAIYNEQFF. DNA for the CDR3: TGCAGTGCCAAACCAAGCGGGGCTATCTACAATGAGCAGTTCTTC.

Comment on this clonotype: A junction end diverges from the germline sequence, so it may reflect a read error. The chain links TRBV20-1 to TRBJ2-3; 9 positions agree with TRBD2. Germline CDR1 is DFQATT and CDR2 is SNEGSKA (reference sequence). CDR3 length equals 16 residues. This CDR3 is CCARAPTSGYTDTQYF. In DNA, the CDR3 is TGCTGTGCTAGAGCCCCGACTAGCGGATACACAGATACGCAGTATTTT.

This clonotype was seen ten or more times. The chain combines TRBV7-6 with TRBJ2-1, with 9 positions matching TRBD2. Germline loops: CDR1 SGHVS, CDR2 FNYEAQ. After removal of 5 bases from V and 8 bases from J, the junction contained 13 bases not matched to a gene. This CDR3 contains 16 residues. In DNA, the CDR3 is TGTGCCAGCAGCCCGGGGACTAGCTCTATCAGTGATGAGCAGTTCTTC. This sequence encodes CASSPGTSSISDEQFF.

This clonotype appeared many times. This sequence joins TRBV6-5 and TRBJ2-1, with D unresolved. The V end lost 3 bases, the J end lost 6 bases, and 9 bases lay between the germline ends. The germline V gene encodes CDR1 MNHEY and CDR2 SVGAGI. This CDR3 region has 13 residues. CDR3 nucleotides: TGTGCCAGCAGTTATGGGTTGGGCAATGAGCAGTTCTTC. Amino acid sequence: CASSYGLGNEQFF.

Ten or more counts support this clonotype. V and J are TRBV5-1 and TRBJ2-3; 8 positions match TRBD1. This CDR3 has 13 residues. Germline V gene data show CDR1 as SGHRS and CDR2 as YFSETQ. Trimming cost V 7 bases and J 8 bases; bases outside gene matches: 9. CDR3 amino acids: CASGQGPLGTQYF. The CDR3 DNA reads TGCGCCAGCGGACAGGGTCCATTGGGTACGCAGTATTTT.

In this sample, this clonotype turned up many times. This chain links TRBV7-9 with TRBJ2-2; TRBD1 agrees at 9 bases. After removal of 6 bases from V and 7 bases from J, the junction contained 15 bases not matched to a gene. The CDR3 extends over 17 amino acids. Germline V gene data show CDR1 as SEHNR and CDR2 as FQNEAQ (reference sequence). The CDR3 protein is CASRRPPGQGSGGELFF. CDR3 nucleotides: TGTGCCAGCAGGCGCCCTCCGGGACAGGGATCCGGCGGGGAGCTGTTTTTT.

This clonotype was recorded many times. The chain combines TRBV5-1 with TRBJ2-1; perhaps TRBD2 as D (6 bases). The germline V and J ends were trimmed by 0 bases and 7 bases, with 17 bases remaining between them. Germline loops: CDR1 SGHRS, CDR2 YFSETQ. The CDR3 consists of 16 residues. CDR3 loop: CASSLGGVLAANEQFF. CDR3 nucleotides: TGCGCCAGCAGCTTGGGTGGGGTTTTAGCGGCGAATGAGCAGTTCTTC.

The sample holds a few counts of this clonotype. This sequence joins TRBV12-3 or TRBV12-4 and TRBJ1-2; 7 bases are a match to TRBD1. V was clipped by 6 bases and J by 8 bases; unmatched bases: 12. CDR3 length: 14 amino acids. CDR3 coding DNA: TGTGCCAGCAGGGCGACAGGGAAACAGGCAGGCTACACCTTC. Residues: CASRATGKQAGYTF.

The chain links TRBV7-9 to TRBJ2-1; 7 bases are a match to TRBD2. V gave up 5 bases and J gave up 8 bases; unmatched junction bases: 12. There are 15 residues in the CDR3. CDR1 and CDR2 (germline): SEHNR, FQNEAQ (reference sequence). CDR3 loop: CASSPGLVEFDEQFF. The CDR3 DNA sequence: TGTGCCAGCAGCCCTGGACTAGTTGAATTTGATGAGCAGTTCTTC.

This rearrangement joins TRBV5-1 to TRBJ1-1; weak D call: TRBD1 (5 bases). V gave up 0 bases and J gave up 8 bases, with 8 bases separating them. CDR3 length equals 12 residues. In germline, CDR1 is SGHRS, CDR2 YFSETQ. The DNA of the CDR3 is TGCGCCAGCAGCTTGGGTAGGGGCGAAGCTTTCTTT. This codes for CASSLGRGEAFF.

This chain uses TRBV7-9 with TRBJ2-3; D is undetermined. In germline, CDR1 is SEHNR, CDR2 FQNEAQ (reference sequence). The V gene lost 3 bases and the J gene lost 2 bases, with 12 bases spanning the gap. The CDR3 contains 15 residues. The CDR3 region is CASSLFRTATDTQYF. The CDR3 DNA sequence: TGTGCCAGCAGCTTGTTTCGCACAGCCACAGATACGCAGTATTTT.

A word on this clonotype: A clone one base away is much larger, so this may be a read error. V gene TRBV20-1 combines with J gene TRBJ2-2, with 14 bases matching TRBD2. Per the germline V gene, CDR1 is DFQATT and CDR2 is SNEGSKA (reference sequence). The CDR3 consists of 16 residues. The CDR3 region has the DNA TGCTGTGCTAGAGGGACTAGCGGGAGACACACCGGGGAGCTGTTTTTT. Its translation is CCARGTSGRHTGELFF.

This clonotype was counted between two and nine times. The gene calls are TRBV20-1 and TRBJ2-5; D unresolved. The CDR3 is 12 residues long. Germline lookup yields CDR1 DFQATT and CDR2 SNEGSKA (reference sequence). V lost 3 bases and J lost 4, with 9 bases in between. The CDR3 coding sequence is TGCAGTGCTAGCGACCAAGGAGAGACCCAGTACTTC. It specifies CSASDQGETQYF.

This clonotype was recorded at least ten times. The V call is TRBV20-1, the J call TRBJ1-6; no clear D gene. The CDR3 loop spans 14 amino acids. Between the trimmed V and J ends, which lost 3 bases and 10 bases, there was a span of 16 bases. Germline CDR1 DFQATT, CDR2 SNEGSKA (reference sequence). In nucleotides, the CDR3 is TGCAGTGCTAGCCCCGGGTCCGGCGACTCACCCCTCCACTTT. This sequence encodes CSASPGSGDSPLHF.

This clonotype was observed at least ten times. This chain uses TRBV11-2 with TRBJ2-5; 7 bases agree with TRBD2. The CDR3 totals 17 residues. The junction had 17 bases not matched to a gene; V was cut back by 4 bases and J by 6 bases. CDR1 SGHAT and CDR2 FQNNGV come from the germline V gene. The CDR3 coding sequence is TGTGCCAGCAGCTCCCCGGGGATGGAGCGGGATAGAAAGACCCAGTACTTC. This codes for CASSSPGMERDRKTQYF. The full variable domain, in which reference TRBV11-2 and TRBJ2-5 provide the parts outside the CDR3, is EAGVAQSPRYKIIEKRQSVAFWCNPISGHATLYWYQQILGQGPKLLIQFQNNGVVDDSQLPKDRFSAERLKGVDSTLKIQPAKLEDSAVYLCASSSPGMERDRKTQYFGPGTRLLVL.

This clonotype was picked up many times. The V gene is TRBV6-5, the J gene TRBJ1-1, with D tentatively TRBD1 (6 bases). V was cut by 0 bases and J by 1 base, with 12 bases left in between. Germline CDR1 is MNHEY and CDR2 is SVGAGI. The CDR3 consists of 16 residues. The CDR3 nucleotides are TGTGCCAGCAGTTACTCTCCCCAACAGGGGAACACTGAAGCTTTCTTT. Translation gives CASSYSPQQGNTEAFF.

V and J are TRBV3-1 and TRBJ2-7, with 9 bases identical to TRBD1. The length of the CDR3 is 14 residues. CDR1 is LGHDT, CDR2 YNNKEL, per germline (reference sequence). After removal of 2 bases from V and 3 bases from J, the junction contained 2 bases not matched to a gene. The CDR3 DNA sequence: TGTGCCAGCAGCCAAATGACAGGGGGCTACGAGCAGTACTTC. This sequence encodes CASSQMTGGYEQYF.

In its sample, this clonotype was seen many times. The J gene is TRBJ2-2, the V gene TRBV29-1, with TRBD2 as a possible D gene (6 bases). Germline CDR1 SQVTM, CDR2 ANQGSEA. V was pared by 6 bases and J by 5 bases, with 13 bases between. CDR3 size: 13 residues. The CDR3 sequence is CSVGTGQTGELFF. CDR3 nucleotides: TGCAGCGTGGGGACTGGGCAAACCGGGGAGCTGTTTTTT.

This clonotype was found many times. This chain connects TRBV20-1 to TRBJ1-5; D is possibly TRBD1 (6 bases). CDR1 and CDR2 (germline): DFQATT, SNEGSKA (reference sequence). V lost 4 bases and J lost 2, with 12 bases in between. The CDR3 extends over 14 amino acids. As DNA, the CDR3 is TGCAGTGCTACCAAGGGGGGAGGCAATCAGCCCCAGCATTTT. Protein sequence: CSATKGGGNQPQHF.

The chain joins TRBV7-6 to TRBJ2-3; TRBD1 or TRBD2 may be the D gene (6 bases each). V shed 4 bases and J shed 0 bases, with 11 bases lying between them. Germline CDR1 is SGHVS and CDR2 is FNYEAQ. The CDR3 has 15 amino acids. The CDR3 loop is CASSWGAGSTDTQYF. The CDR3 bases are TGTGCCAGCAGCTGGGGGGCAGGTAGCACAGATACGCAGTATTTT.

The chain joins TRBV7-2 to TRBJ1-5; D may be TRBD1 (6 bases). The germline gives CDR1 SGHTA, CDR2 FQGNSA. This CDR3 has 14 residues. Trimming shortened V by 4 bases and J by 4 bases, and 11 bases separated the two germline ends. CDR3 DNA sequence: TGTGCCAGCAGCTCAGGGGTAAGGAATCAGCCCCAGCATTTT. Translated, it gives CASSSGVRNQPQHF.

This clonotype was counted a few times. J is TRBJ1-5 and V is TRBV15, with 8 bases lining up with TRBD1. The CDR3 has 15 amino acids. Germline CDR1 reads LNHNV; CDR2 reads YYDKDF (reference sequence). Losses at the gene ends were 5 bases for V and 2 bases for J; bases not matched to a gene: 5. The CDR3 reads CATSLQTGGNQPQHF. CDR3 in DNA: TGTGCCACCAGCCTTCAGACAGGGGGCAATCAGCCCCAGCATTTT.

This clonotype was seen a handful of times. V gene TRBV7-2 combines with J gene TRBJ2-5, with D unclear. Germline V gene sequence: CDR1 SGHTA, CDR2 FQGNSA. Trimming left V 5 bases short and J 4 bases short, with 11 bases between. CDR3 length: 13 amino acids. The CDR3 nucleotides are TGTGCCAGCAGCCCCACCATGGCAGAGACCCAGTACTTC. Its protein product is CASSPTMAETQYF.

This clonotype was detected many times. The chain uses TRBV7-8 and TRBJ1-1; D is possibly TRBD1 (5 bases). V lost 5 bases, J lost 0 bases, and 13 bases lay in between. The CDR3 covers 15 residues. Germline V gives CDR1 SGHVS, CDR2 FQNEAQ. The CDR3 DNA follows: TGTGCCAGCAGCCCTAGGGACGGTATGAACACTGAAGCTTTCTTT. Protein: CASSPRDGMNTEAFF.

Concerning this clonotype itself: A much larger clone differs by one base, so this may be a read error. This chain connects TRBV27 to TRBJ2-4; D uncertain. This CDR3 has 16 amino acids. Germline V gene lookup returns CDR1 MNHEY and CDR2 SMNVEV (reference sequence). V was clipped by 4 bases and J by 0 bases, with 13 bases between them. The CDR3, as DNA: TGTGCCAGCAGTTGGAGAAGGTCGATAGCCAAAAACATTCAGTACTTC. Amino acids: CASSWRRSIAKNIQYF.

The chain carries TRBV7-2 and TRBJ1-2, with 11 bases aligning to TRBD1. CDR3 length: 14 amino acids. V lost 6 bases and J lost 5; bases outside the gene matches: 5. Germline V gene lookup returns CDR1 SGHTA and CDR2 FQGNSA. CDR3 amino acids: CASSSGTGGYGYTF. In DNA, the CDR3 is TGTGCCAGCAGTTCCGGGACAGGGGGTTATGGCTACACCTTC.

This clonotype appeared a few times. The chain recombines TRBV20-1 with TRBJ1-5, with 7 positions matching TRBD1. The CDR3 has 16 amino acids. Trimming at V came to 3 bases and at J to 0 bases, leaving 8 bases not matched to a gene. In germline, CDR1 is DFQATT, CDR2 SNEGSKA (reference sequence). The CDR3, as DNA: TGCAGTGCTAGGGTTACAGGGGTCTTTAGCAATCAGCCCCAGCATTTT. The encoded protein is CSARVTGVFSNQPQHF.

This clonotype was detected many times. In DNA form, the CDR3 reads TGTGCCAGCAAGGGGGGTGGGACTCGCCTTGACGCCGAGCAGTACTTC. Encoded protein: CASKGGGTRLDAEQYF. The chain uses TRBV12-3 or TRBV12-4 and TRBJ2-7; D assignment may be TRBD1 or TRBD2 (6 bases each). The CDR3 has 16 residues. Between the trimmed V and J ends, which lost 7 bases and 6 bases, there was a span of 25 bases.